This T cell receptor (beta chain) was sequenced during a study of blood T cell repertoires in COVID-19. This clone was detected only once. Assay used: immunoSEQ multiplex PCR; TCRdb lists only in-frame clones, some missing. The repertoire holds 81,000 or so clones, with around 81% as singletons. V was pared by 10 bases and J by 5 bases, with 17 bases between. The CDR3 extends over 13 amino acids. Germline CDR1 is MDHEN and CDR2 is SYDVKM. The chain uses TRBV28 and TRBJ2-5, with D possibly TRBD2 on 6 matching bases. Sequencing was done on a sample of peripheral blood. The TCR sequence derives from a woman in her 70s with active or convalescent COVID-19. CDR3 nucleotides: TGTGCCACCGTAGAACGGGGGTTTGAGACCCAGTACTTC. Amino acids: CATVERGFETQYF. The full variable domain, in which reference TRBV28 and TRBJ2-5 provide the parts outside the CDR3, is DVKVTQSSRYLVKRTGEKVFLECVQDMDHENMFWYRQDPGLGLRLIYFSYDVKMKEKGDIPEGYSVSREKKERFSLILESASTNQTSMYLCATVERGFETQYFGPGTRLLVL.